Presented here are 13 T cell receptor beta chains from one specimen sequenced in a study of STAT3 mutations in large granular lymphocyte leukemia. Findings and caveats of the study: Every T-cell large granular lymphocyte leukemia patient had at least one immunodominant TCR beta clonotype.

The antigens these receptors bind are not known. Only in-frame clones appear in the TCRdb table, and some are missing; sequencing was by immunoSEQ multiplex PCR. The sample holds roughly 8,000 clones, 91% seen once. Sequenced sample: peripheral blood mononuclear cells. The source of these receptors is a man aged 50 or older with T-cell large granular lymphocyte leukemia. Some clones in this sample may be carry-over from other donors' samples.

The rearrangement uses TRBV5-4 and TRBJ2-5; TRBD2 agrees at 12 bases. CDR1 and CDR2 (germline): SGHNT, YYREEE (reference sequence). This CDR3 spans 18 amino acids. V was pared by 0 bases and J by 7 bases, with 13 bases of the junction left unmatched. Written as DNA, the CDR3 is TGTGCCAGCAGCTTGGCTAGCGGGGGGGCAAATAGTAGGTCGACCCAGTACTTC. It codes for CASSLASGGANSRSTQYF.

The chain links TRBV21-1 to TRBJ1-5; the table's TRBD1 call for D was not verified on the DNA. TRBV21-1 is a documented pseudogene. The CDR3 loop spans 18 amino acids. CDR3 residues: CASSKHDRGTLGNQPQHF. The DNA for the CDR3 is TGTGCCAGCAGCAAACACGACAGGGGGACGTTAGGGAATCAGCCCCAGCATTTT.

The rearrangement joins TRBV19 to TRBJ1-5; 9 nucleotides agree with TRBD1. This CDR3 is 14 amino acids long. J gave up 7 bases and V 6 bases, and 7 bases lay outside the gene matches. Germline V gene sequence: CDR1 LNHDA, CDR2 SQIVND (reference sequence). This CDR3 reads CASRTQGAGQPQHF. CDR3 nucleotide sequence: TGTGCCAGTAGGACACAGGGGGCCGGGCAGCCCCAGCATTTT. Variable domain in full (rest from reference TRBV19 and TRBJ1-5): DGGITQSPKYLFRKEGQNVTLSCEQNLNHDAMYWYRQDPGQGLRLIYYSQIVNDFQKGDIAEGYSVSREKKESFPLTVTSAQKNPTAFYLCASRTQGAGQPQHFGDGTRLSIL.

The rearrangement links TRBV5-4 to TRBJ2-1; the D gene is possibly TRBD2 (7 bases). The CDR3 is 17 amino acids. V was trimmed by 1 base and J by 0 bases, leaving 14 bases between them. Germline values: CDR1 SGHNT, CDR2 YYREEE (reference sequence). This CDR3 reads CASSLLGGASSYNEQFF. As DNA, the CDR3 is TGTGCCAGCAGCTTGTTGGGGGGGGCCAGCTCCTACAATGAGCAGTTCTTC.

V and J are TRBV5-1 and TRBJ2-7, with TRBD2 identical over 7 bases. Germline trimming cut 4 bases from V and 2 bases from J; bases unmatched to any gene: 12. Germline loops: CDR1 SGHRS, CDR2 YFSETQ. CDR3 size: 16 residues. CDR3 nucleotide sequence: TGCGCCAGCAGCCCGCAGGCTAGCGGCCTACCCTACGAGCAGTACTTC. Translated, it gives CASSPQASGLPYEQYF.

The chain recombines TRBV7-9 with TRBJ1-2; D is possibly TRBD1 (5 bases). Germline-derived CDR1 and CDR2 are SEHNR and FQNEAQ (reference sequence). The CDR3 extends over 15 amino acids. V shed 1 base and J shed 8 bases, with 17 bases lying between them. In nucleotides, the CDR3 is TGTGCCAGCAGCTTAGTGGGCAGGGAAGTTGGAGGCTACACCTTC. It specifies CASSLVGREVGGYTF.

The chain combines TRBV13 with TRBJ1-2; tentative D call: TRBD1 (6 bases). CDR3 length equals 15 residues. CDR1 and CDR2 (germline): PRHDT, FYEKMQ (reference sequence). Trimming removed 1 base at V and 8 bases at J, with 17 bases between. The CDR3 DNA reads TGTGCCAGCAGCTTAGAGGGGGAAGGAGTGCTCGGCTACACCTTC. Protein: CASSLEGEGVLGYTF.

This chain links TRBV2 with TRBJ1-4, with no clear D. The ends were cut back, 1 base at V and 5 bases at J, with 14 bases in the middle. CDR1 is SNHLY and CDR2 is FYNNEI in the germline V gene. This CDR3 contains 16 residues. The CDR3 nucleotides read TGTGCCAGCAGTGAAGGCCAGAACAGACCCAATGAAAAACTGTTTTTT. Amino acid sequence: CASSEGQNRPNEKLFF.

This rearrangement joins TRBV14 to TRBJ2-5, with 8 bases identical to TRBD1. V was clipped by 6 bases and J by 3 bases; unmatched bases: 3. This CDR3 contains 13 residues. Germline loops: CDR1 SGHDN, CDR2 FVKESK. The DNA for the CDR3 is TGTGCCAGCAGACCGGACAGGGAAGAGACCCAGTACTTC. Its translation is CASRPDREETQYF.

CDR3 sequence (DNA): TGTGCCAGCAGTCCCGCGAGTAGCGGGATCTACGAGCAGTACTTC. This translates into CASSPASSGIYEQYF. V gene TRBV28 combines with J gene TRBJ2-7; 8 bases map to TRBD2. CDR3 length: 15 amino acids. Germline assignment: CDR1 MDHEN and CDR2 SYDVKM. Germline trimming cut 5 bases from V and 3 bases from J; bases unmatched to any gene: 9.

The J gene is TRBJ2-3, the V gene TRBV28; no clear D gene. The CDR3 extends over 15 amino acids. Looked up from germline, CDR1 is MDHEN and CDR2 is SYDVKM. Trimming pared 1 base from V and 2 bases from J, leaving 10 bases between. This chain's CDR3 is CASSLSADPTDTQYF. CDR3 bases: TGTGCCAGCAGTTTATCCGCGGACCCCACAGATACGCAGTATTTT. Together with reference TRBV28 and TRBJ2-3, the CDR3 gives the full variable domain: DVKVTQSSRYLVKRTGEKVFLECVQDMDHENMFWYRQDPGLGLRLIYFSYDVKMKEKGDIPEGYSVSREKKERFSLILESASTNQTSMYLCASSLSADPTDTQYFGPGTRLTVL.

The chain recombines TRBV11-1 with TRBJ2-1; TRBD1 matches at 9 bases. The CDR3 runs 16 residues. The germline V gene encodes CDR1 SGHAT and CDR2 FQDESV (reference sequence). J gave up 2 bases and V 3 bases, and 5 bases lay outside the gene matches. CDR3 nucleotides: TGTGCCAGCAGCTTCCGCAGACAGGGGGCCTACAATGAGCAGTTCTTC. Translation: CASSFRRQGAYNEQFF. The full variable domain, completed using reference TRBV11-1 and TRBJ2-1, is EAEVAQSPRYKITEKSQAVAFWCDPISGHATLYWYRQILGQGPELLVQFQDESVVDDSQLPKDRFSAERLKGVDSTLKIQPAELGDSAMYLCASSFRRQGAYNEQFFGPGTRLTVL.

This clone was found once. CDR3 residues: CASSPTGVTEAFF. The CDR3 DNA follows: TGTGCCAGCAGCCCTACAGGGGTGACTGAAGCTTTCTTT. This sequence joins TRBV11-2 and TRBJ1-1; 7 bases map to TRBD1. This CDR3 region has 13 residues. Trimming at V came to 5 bases and at J to 5 bases, leaving 5 bases not matched to a gene. CDR1 SGHAT and CDR2 FQNNGV come from the germline V gene.